Many counts were recorded for the clone carrying this T cell receptor (beta chain). Antigen unknown. Because it lacks the conserved phenylalanine or tryptophan at the end, this CDR3 is likely a read error. No DNA is shown, since the ends of the CDR3 on it are uncertain; the CDR3 is the one TCRdb lists. The CDR3 totals 13 residues, both ends included. Template-switching 5'RACE yielded the TCR cDNA; a universal primer site and UMIs were added in the process. One entry per CDR3 protein, called by TCRdb with MiXCR from the 5' RACE reads. The table records tens of thousands of distinct CDR3 sequences, 5% to 6.5% of them present only once. These data come from a study of T cells after yellow fever vaccination. Looking at the study overall: Each low-cell-number fraction was prepared by means of SMART-Seq v4 Ultra Low Input. General study results and limits: Weaker in magnitude, the secondary response showed a faster peak on day 5 versus 15. The booster response re-showed most primary clones: 96% CD4, over 80% CD8.

This chain uses TRBV21-1 with TRBJ2-1; TRBD2 is the table's D call and was not checked against the DNA. TRBV21-1 is classified as a pseudogene. The TCR was taken from a man younger than 30 who received the YFV17D yellow fever vaccine. The specimen was CD4+ T cells sorted from PBMCs, collected around 16 days after the first yellow fever vaccination. CDR3 region: CASSKGKASGPKY.